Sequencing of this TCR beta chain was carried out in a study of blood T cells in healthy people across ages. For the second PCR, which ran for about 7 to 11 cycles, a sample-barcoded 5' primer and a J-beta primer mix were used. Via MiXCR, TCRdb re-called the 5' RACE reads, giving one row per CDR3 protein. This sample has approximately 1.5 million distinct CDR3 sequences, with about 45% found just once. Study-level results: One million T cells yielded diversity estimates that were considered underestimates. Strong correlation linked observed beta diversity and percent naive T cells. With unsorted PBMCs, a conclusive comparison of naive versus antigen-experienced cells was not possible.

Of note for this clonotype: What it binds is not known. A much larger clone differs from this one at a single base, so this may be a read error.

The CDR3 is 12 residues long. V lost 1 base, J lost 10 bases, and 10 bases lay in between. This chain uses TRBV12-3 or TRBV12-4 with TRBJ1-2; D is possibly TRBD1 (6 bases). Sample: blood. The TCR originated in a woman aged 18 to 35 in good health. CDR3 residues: CASSLDRGAYTF. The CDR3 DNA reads TGTGCCAGCAGTTTAGATCGGGGGGCCTACACCTTC.